The T cell receptor (beta chain) described here comes from a study of blood T cells in healthy people across ages. CDR3 length: 13 residues. Germline V gene data show CDR1 as SGHDN and CDR2 as FVKESK. Trimming took off 6 bases at V and 12 bases at J, with 15 bases between the two ends. Donation came from healthy Caucasian individuals in Russia who were aged 6 to 90. A second PCR, run for about 6 to 12 cycles, used a sample-barcoded 5' primer plus a J-beta primer mix. A tag from a template-switch adaptor with 12 random nucleotides marked each cDNA molecule. TCRdb re-called the 5' RACE reads through MiXCR, storing one row per CDR3 protein. The profile covers around 1.5 million distinct CDR3 sequences, with 40% to 50% appearing a single time and roughly 7.7% taken by the ten largest. To note about this clonotype: Its antigen is currently unknown.

Study outcomes and limitations: Older age coincided with a roughly linear decline in TCR beta diversity per million T cells.

The chain has TRBV14 and TRBJ2-6; D is perhaps TRBD2 (6 bases). Sample: blood. The TCR comes from a woman aged 18 to 35 in good health. The DNA for the CDR3 is TGTGCCAGCAGTAAAGGGAGGTCAGTCGTCCTGACTTTC. Protein product: CASSKGRSVVLTF.